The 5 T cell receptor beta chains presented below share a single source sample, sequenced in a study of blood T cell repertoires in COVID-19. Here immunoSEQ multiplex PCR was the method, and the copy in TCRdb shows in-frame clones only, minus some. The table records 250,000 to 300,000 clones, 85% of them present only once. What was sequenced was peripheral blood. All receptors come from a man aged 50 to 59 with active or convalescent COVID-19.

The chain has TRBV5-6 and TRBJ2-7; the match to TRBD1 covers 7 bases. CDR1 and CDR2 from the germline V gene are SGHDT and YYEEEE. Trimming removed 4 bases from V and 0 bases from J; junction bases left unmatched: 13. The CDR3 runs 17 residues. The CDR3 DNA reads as TGTGCCAGCAGCCCTGGGGTTCCCCGGGACAGCTCCTACGAGCAGTACTTC. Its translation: CASSPGVPRDSSYEQYF.

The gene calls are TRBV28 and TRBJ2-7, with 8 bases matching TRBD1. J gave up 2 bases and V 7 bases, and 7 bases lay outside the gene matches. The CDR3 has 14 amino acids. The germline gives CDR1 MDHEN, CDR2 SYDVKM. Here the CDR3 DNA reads TGTGCCAGCATGGGGACAGGCGTTACCTACGAGCAGTACTTC. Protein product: CASMGTGVTYEQYF.

The CDR3 nucleotides read TGTGCCAGCAGCTTAGTCAGGTCCTACGAGCAGTACTTC. Protein sequence: CASSLVRSYEQYF. The rearrangement links TRBV7-2 to TRBJ2-7; D remains ambiguous. V was shortened by 1 base and J by 1 base, with 5 bases between the two germline ends. The CDR3 has 13 amino acids. The germline V gene encodes CDR1 SGHTA and CDR2 FQGNSA.

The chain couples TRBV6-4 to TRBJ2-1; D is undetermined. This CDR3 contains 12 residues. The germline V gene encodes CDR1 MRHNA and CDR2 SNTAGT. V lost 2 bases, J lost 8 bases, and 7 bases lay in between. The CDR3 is CASSDPEDEQFF. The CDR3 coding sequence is TGTGCCAGCAGTGACCCAGAGGATGAGCAGTTCTTC.

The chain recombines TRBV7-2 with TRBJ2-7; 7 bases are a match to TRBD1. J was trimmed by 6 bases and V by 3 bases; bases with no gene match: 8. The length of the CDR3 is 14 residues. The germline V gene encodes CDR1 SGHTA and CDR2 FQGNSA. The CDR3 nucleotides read TGTGCCAGCAGCTTTTTAGAAGGGGGCTCCGAGCAGTACTTC. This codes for CASSFLEGGSEQYF. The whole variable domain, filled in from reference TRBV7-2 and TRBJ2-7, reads GAGVSQSPSNKVTEKGKDVELRCDPISGHTALYWYRQSLGQGLEFLIYFQGNSAPDKSGLPSDRFSAERTGGSVSTLTIQRTQQEDSAVYLCASSFLEGGSEQYFGPGTRLTVT.